The next 18 T cell receptor beta chains were all read from a single sample in a study of T cell responses to AZD1222 COVID-19 vaccine. Sequenced by immunoSEQ multiplex PCR; TCRdb stores in-frame clones only, minus some. The data show 100,000 to 150,000 clones, 90% seen once. The sample was peripheral blood, taken on day 0 of AZD1222 vaccination. The origin of the receptors is an adult in good health.

V and J are TRBV11-2 and TRBJ1-3, with a possible D match to TRBD1 (6 bases). CDR1 and CDR2 from the germline V gene are SGHAT and FQNNGV. The CDR3 length is 15 residues. Trimming left V 4 bases short and J 4 bases short, with 14 bases between. The CDR3 spells CASSSGGGPGNTIYF. The CDR3 nucleotides are TGTGCCAGCAGCTCCGGCGGGGGGCCCGGAAACACCATATATTTT.

The genes are TRBV28 and TRBJ2-5, with 9 bases identical to TRBD2. CDR1 and CDR2 (germline): MDHEN, SYDVKM. Trimming removed 6 bases from V and 5 bases from J; junction bases left unmatched: 16. The CDR3 has 17 residues. The CDR3 nucleotides are TGTGCCAGCAGGCCCGGGAGAGGCGGGAGGGCCTATGAGACCCAGTACTTC. This codes for CASRPGRGGRAYETQYF.

The chain carries TRBV7-3 and TRBJ2-2, with 8 bases lining up with TRBD1. This CDR3 region has 15 residues. The V gene end was trimmed by 6 bases and the J gene end by 0 bases; junction bases not matched to a gene: 3. Germline CDR1 SGHTA, CDR2 FQGTGA. The CDR3 DNA sequence: TGTGCCAGCAGTCGGGACAGGACGAACACCGGGGAGCTGTTTTTT. This translates into CASSRDRTNTGELFF.

The chain employs TRBV5-4 and TRBJ2-1; 8 bases are shared with TRBD1. The CDR3 contains 16 residues. The J segment lost 3 bases and the V segment lost 1 base, leaving 6 bases of the junction unmatched. Germline CDR1 reads SGHNT; CDR2 reads YYREEE (reference sequence). The CDR3 bases are TGTGCCAGCAGCTTGCCCCGGACAGGGATCTACAATGAGCAGTTCTTC. Protein: CASSLPRTGIYNEQFF.

This rearrangement joins TRBV6-6 to TRBJ2-1, with D uncertain. The germline gives CDR1 MNHNY, CDR2 SVGAGI (reference sequence). This CDR3 is built from 10 residues. The germline V and J ends were trimmed by 6 bases and 10 bases, with 7 bases remaining between them. The chain's CDR3 is CASSPREQFF. In nucleotides, the CDR3 is TGTGCCAGCAGCCCCCGGGAGCAGTTCTTC.

Here the CDR3 DNA reads TGTGCCAGTAGTTTGACAGGGGATCAGCCCCAGCATTTT. Amino acids: CASSLTGDQPQHF. The chain has TRBV19 and TRBJ1-5, with 8 bases fitting TRBD1. This CDR3 comprises 13 residues. The germline V gene has CDR1 LNHDA and CDR2 SQIVND (reference sequence). The V segment lost 5 bases and the J segment 5 bases; nucleotides outside the gene matches: 2.

The chain carries TRBV7-9 and TRBJ2-1; possible D gene TRBD1, 8 bases. Germline-derived CDR1 and CDR2 are SEHNR and FQNEAQ (reference sequence). The CDR3 spans 15 residues. Trimming cost V 5 bases and J 7 bases, with 18 bases left between them. CDR3: CASSLLGQGGNEQFF. Written as DNA, the CDR3 is TGTGCCAGCAGCCTCCTAGGACAGGGAGGGAATGAGCAGTTCTTC.

The chain employs TRBV10-3 and TRBJ2-5; tentatively, D is TRBD2 (5 bases). Germline V lookup: CDR1 ENHRY, CDR2 SYGVKD. Trimming cost V 3 bases and J 5 bases, with 19 bases left between them. This CDR3 has 16 residues. In nucleotides, the CDR3 is TGTGCCATCAGTGAATCCCTGACCGGGCCGGGGGAGACCCAGTACTTC. This encodes CAISESLTGPGETQYF.

This rearrangement joins TRBV12-5 to TRBJ1-2, with D tentatively TRBD1 (6 bases). The germline V gene has CDR1 LGHNT and CDR2 FRNRAP. Trimming left V 6 bases short and J 4 bases short, with 18 bases between. The CDR3 has 15 amino acids. The chain's CDR3 is CASGRQVGSGYGYTF. In DNA form, the CDR3 reads TGTGCTAGTGGGAGACAGGTGGGAAGCGGCTATGGCTACACCTTC.

This chain joins TRBV30 and TRBJ1-1; no clear D gene. Trimming pared 2 bases from V and 4 bases from J, leaving 5 bases between. The CDR3 sequence is 11 residues long. CDR1 GTSNPN and CDR2 SVGIG come from the germline V gene (reference sequence). The CDR3 loop is CAWSLGTEAFF. As DNA, the CDR3 is TGTGCCTGGAGTTTAGGCACTGAAGCTTTCTTT.

The chain joins TRBV4-1 to TRBJ2-3; D remains unclear. This CDR3 contains 18 residues. V lost 3 bases to trimming and J lost 0 bases, with 19 bases between them. CDR1 is MGHRA and CDR2 is YSYEKL in the germline V gene. As DNA, the CDR3 is TGCGCCAGCAGCCAGAGGTTTCCCGAATTTTCTAGCACAGATACGCAGTATTTT. Residues: CASSQRFPEFSSTDTQYF.

Turning to this clone: At one boundary the junction diverges from the germline segment, which might be a read error. V usage is TRBV2 and J usage is TRBJ2-1, with D possibly matching TRBD1 (6 bases). The CDR3 is made up of 13 amino acids. Germline CDR1 and CDR2: SNHLY and FYNNEI. The CDR3 loop is CASSIGLGATRIF. CDR3 nucleotides: TGTGCCAGCAGTATCGGTTTGGGGGCCACCAGAATCTTC.

In this sample, this clone turned up once. The chain recombines TRBV7-2 with TRBJ1-3; D gene uncertain. CDR3 length equals 15 residues. CDR1 is SGHTA, CDR2 FQGNSA, per germline. Trimming pared 2 bases from V and 3 bases from J, leaving 11 bases between. This CDR3 is CASSLTWASGNTIYF. As DNA, the CDR3 is TGTGCCAGCAGCTTAACGTGGGCTAGTGGAAACACCATATATTTT.

This chain connects TRBV18 to TRBJ1-2, with TRBD1 matching over 8 bases. Germline trimming cut 3 bases from V and 4 bases from J; bases unmatched to any gene: 7. CDR1 is KGHSH, CDR2 LQKENI, per germline. The CDR3 contains 15 residues. The CDR3 DNA sequence: TGTGCCAGCTCACCGGACAGGGCCGAGGGCTATGGCTACACCTTC. Its protein is CASSPDRAEGYGYTF.

The chain uses TRBV3-1 (or the pseudogene TRBV3-2) and TRBJ2-3; 9 bases map to TRBD2. This CDR3 spans 16 amino acids. Losses at the gene ends were 2 bases for V and 4 bases for J; bases not matched to a gene: 7. In germline, CDR1 is LGHDT, CDR2 YNNKEL (reference sequence). CDR3 nucleotide sequence: TGTGCCAGCAGCCAATCCGCGGGAGGGCCTTCAGATACGCAGTATTTT. Encoded protein: CASSQSAGGPSDTQYF.

The genes are TRBV7-2 and TRBJ1-5; maybe TRBD1 (5 bases). The CDR3 totals 14 residues. V gave up 4 bases and J gave up 5 bases, with 12 bases separating them. The germline CDR1 and CDR2 sequences are SGHTA and FQGNSA. CDR3: CASSSQGRDQPQHF. CDR3 DNA: TGTGCCAGCAGCTCCCAGGGACGGGATCAGCCCCAGCATTTT.

Points on this clone: This same CDR3 is encoded by further DNA sequences in the sample. The chain combines TRBV28 with TRBJ2-7; TRBD1 is a possible D gene (5 bases). Germline V gene lookup returns CDR1 MDHEN and CDR2 SYDVKM. The CDR3 extends over 13 amino acids. V lost 5 bases and J 2 bases, leaving 10 bases between the germline ends. The CDR3 sequence is CASSLPGPYEQYF. CDR3 bases: TGTGCCAGCAGTCTCCCAGGGCCCTACGAGCAGTACTTC.

The gene calls are TRBV7-2 and TRBJ2-3; 7 positions agree with TRBD2. V shed 5 bases, J shed 2 bases, and the junction held 7 bases outside the gene matches. CDR1 is SGHTA and CDR2 is FQGNSA in the germline V gene. CDR3 length: 15 amino acids. CDR3 DNA: TGTGCCAGCAGCCCGTGGGCGGGAGCCACAGATACGCAGTATTTT. It yields the protein CASSPWAGATDTQYF.